Following are 30 T cell receptor beta chains from one sample sequenced in a study of blood T cell repertoires in COVID-19. Clones were sequenced by immunoSEQ multiplex PCR, and TCRdb holds only the in-frame ones, with some missing. This table holds approximately 330,000 clones, about nine tenths found once. The sample taken for sequencing was peripheral blood. The receptors come from a man aged 25 to 45 with COVID-19, enrolled during active disease.

CDR3 residues: CASSAQSGVSANEKLFF. CDR3 sequence (DNA): TGTGCCAGCAGTGCCCAATCGGGGGTTTCGGCTAATGAAAAACTGTTTTTT. The chain is built from TRBV6-2 or TRBV6-3 and TRBJ1-4; D is possibly TRBD1 (5 bases). Per germline, CDR1 MNHEY and CDR2 SVGEGT. Trimming removed 5 bases from V and 3 bases from J, with 19 bases in between. The CDR3 is made up of 17 amino acids.

This chain links TRBV6-1 with TRBJ1-2; a weak D match, TRBD1 (5 bases). This CDR3 is 14 amino acids long. From germline, CDR1 is MNHNS and CDR2 SASEGT. Trimming cost V 2 bases and J 1 base, with 8 bases left between them. The CDR3 loop reads CASSEWGHNYGYTF. Here the CDR3 DNA reads TGTGCCAGCAGTGAATGGGGCCATAACTATGGCTACACCTTC.

The chain combines TRBV6-5 with TRBJ2-1, with a possible D match to TRBD2 (5 bases). The germline gives CDR1 MNHEY, CDR2 SVGAGI. CDR3 size: 11 residues. Trimming shortened V by 8 bases and J by 5 bases, and 7 bases separated the two germline ends. DNA for the CDR3: TGTGCCAGCGGAGGCCACAATGAGCAGTTCTTC. This translates into CASGGHNEQFF.

This sequence joins TRBV11-2 and TRBJ2-3; TRBD1 agrees at 9 bases. Germline V gene data show CDR1 as SGHAT and CDR2 as FQNNGV. The length of the CDR3 is 14 residues. Trimming at V came to 8 bases and at J to 4 bases, leaving 7 bases not matched to a gene. The CDR3 protein is CASGTGQGSDTQYF. The CDR3 DNA reads as TGTGCCAGCGGGACGGGACAGGGCTCAGATACGCAGTATTTT.

This clone has more than one count but fewer than ten. The rearrangement uses TRBV7-8 and TRBJ1-5; D is unclear. The V end was cut by 5 bases, the J end by 0 bases, with 23 bases between. CDR1 and CDR2 from the germline V gene are SGHVS and FQNEAQ. This CDR3 comprises 19 residues. CDR3 region: CASSHKIMTGVNSNQPQHF. The CDR3 DNA sequence: TGTGCCAGCAGCCACAAAATAATGACCGGGGTTAATAGCAATCAGCCCCAGCATTTT.

The genes are TRBV19 and TRBJ2-7; maybe TRBD2 (6 bases). The V gene lost 3 bases and the J gene lost 4 bases, with 16 bases spanning the gap. The CDR3 has 15 amino acids. Germline CDR1 is LNHDA and CDR2 is SQIVND (reference sequence). The CDR3 nucleotides are TGTGCCAGTAGTATGACGGAGGGATGGGGGTACGAGCAGTACTTC. The encoded protein is CASSMTEGWGYEQYF.

This clone was counted a single time. The chain combines TRBV30 with TRBJ1-5; tentative D call: TRBD1 (5 bases). CDR1 and CDR2 from the germline V gene are GTSNPN and SVGIG (reference sequence). V was pared by 4 bases and J by 4 bases, with 11 bases between. CDR3 length: 13 residues. CDR3 in amino acids: CAWTGSGNQPQHF. DNA of the CDR3: TGTGCCTGGACAGGGTCTGGGAATCAGCCCCAGCATTTT.

J is TRBJ1-1 and V is TRBV5-5; D is ambiguous. The CDR3 totals 16 residues. Germline CDR1 and CDR2: SGHKS and YYEKEE (reference sequence). V dropped 0 bases and J dropped 1 base, with 13 bases sitting between them. This chain's CDR3 is CASSLGPHAGNTEAFF. The CDR3 DNA reads TGTGCCAGCAGCTTGGGCCCTCACGCGGGGAACACTGAAGCTTTCTTT.

This chain joins TRBV28 and TRBJ1-5; D unresolved. This CDR3 spans 14 amino acids. Looked up from germline, CDR1 is MDHEN and CDR2 is SYDVKM. Trimming left V 5 bases short and J 6 bases short, with 14 bases between. CDR3 nucleotide sequence: TGTGCCAGCAGTGTTCCGCGCCGTAGTCAGCCCCAGCATTTT. As protein: CASSVPRRSQPQHF.

The rearrangement uses TRBV7-2 and TRBJ2-3; D gene unclear. CDR1 is SGHTA and CDR2 is FQGNSA in the germline V gene. Between the trimmed V and J ends, which lost 1 base and 6 bases, there was a span of 5 bases. The CDR3 consists of 12 residues. The CDR3 DNA reads as TGTGCCAGCAGCTTAGACGGGGATACGCAGTATTTT. Translated: CASSLDGDTQYF.

To note about this clone: A junction boundary mismatches the germline segment, possibly from a read error. CDR3 sequence reads: CAISGGQGYKF. The CDR3 DNA is TGTGCCATCAGTGGGGGGCAGGGTTACAAGTTT. The chain uses TRBV10-3 and TRBJ1-1, with D perhaps matching TRBD1 (6 bases). Per the germline V gene, CDR1 is ENHRY and CDR2 is SYGVKD. The CDR3 consists of 11 residues.

The genes are TRBV7-2 and TRBJ1-2; D call uncertain. CDR1 is SGHTA and CDR2 is FQGNSA in the germline V gene. V lost 1 base, J lost 8 bases, and 11 bases lay in between. This CDR3 comprises 13 residues. The CDR3 DNA reads TGTGCCAGCAGCTTAGAGGCGAGGAAGGGCTACACCTTC. Translated: CASSLEARKGYTF.

The rearrangement uses TRBV3-1 (or the pseudogene TRBV3-2) and TRBJ1-5; D is perhaps TRBD1 (6 bases). The CDR3 is made up of 14 amino acids. Germline V gene data show CDR1 as LGHDT and CDR2 as YNNKEL (reference sequence). V was shortened by 4 bases and J by 9 bases, with 16 bases between the two germline ends. The CDR3 coding sequence is TGTGCCAGCAGCCGTACAGGGCCTATGTGGCCCCAGCATTTT. The encoded protein is CASSRTGPMWPQHF.

The chain has TRBV27 and TRBJ2-3, with D unresolved. The CDR3 extends over 14 amino acids. With 5 bases removed from V and 2 bases from J, the gap between germline ends came to 11 bases. Germline V gene lookup returns CDR1 MNHEY and CDR2 SMNVEV (reference sequence). CDR3 coding DNA: TGTGCCAGCAGTCCATCCCGGGTCACAGATACGCAGTATTTT. Protein: CASSPSRVTDTQYF.

This chain joins TRBV24-1 and TRBJ2-2; TRBD1 aligns across 9 bases. Germline V lookup: CDR1 KGHDR, CDR2 SFDVKD. The CDR3 spans 14 residues. Trimming cost V 7 bases and J 4 bases; bases outside gene matches: 3. CDR3 DNA: TGTGCCACCAGCCGGACAGGGGTCACCGGGGAGCTGTTTTTT. It codes for CATSRTGVTGELFF.

The chain carries TRBV4-3 and TRBJ2-5; the D is unclear. The CDR3 sequence is 13 residues long. CDR1 is LGHNA and CDR2 is YSLEER in the germline V gene. The germline V and J ends were trimmed by 1 base and 5 bases, with 8 bases remaining between them. The CDR3 spells CASSQVWAETQYF. The CDR3, as DNA: TGCGCCAGCAGCCAAGTTTGGGCCGAGACCCAGTACTTC.

The chain recombines TRBV7-3 with TRBJ2-5, with 16 bases identical to TRBD2. This CDR3 comprises 18 residues. The germline gives CDR1 SGHTA, CDR2 FQGTGA. V trimming: 3 bases; J trimming: 3 bases; junction bases outside the gene matches: 7. This CDR3 reads CASSLGTSGRAQKETQYF. CDR3 sequence (DNA): TGTGCCAGCAGCTTGGGGACTAGCGGGAGGGCCCAGAAAGAGACCCAGTACTTC.

V gene TRBV6-1 combines with J gene TRBJ1-4; weak D call: TRBD1 (5 bases). Germline assignment: CDR1 MNHNS and CDR2 SASEGT. The CDR3 has 14 amino acids. The germline V and J ends were trimmed by 3 bases and 6 bases, with 11 bases remaining between them. CDR3 loop: CASSDGGGDEKLFF. CDR3 DNA: TGTGCCAGCAGTGATGGGGGAGGAGATGAAAAACTGTTTTTT.

The chain is built from TRBV11-3 and TRBJ2-3, with 10 positions matching TRBD2. Germline V gene data show CDR1 as SGHNT and CDR2 as YENEEA. Losses at the gene ends were 4 bases for V and 8 bases for J; bases not matched to a gene: 9. The CDR3 extends over 15 amino acids. The DNA of the CDR3 is TGTGCCAGCAGCTCTAGCGGGGGCCCGTTTATTACGCAGTATTTT. This encodes CASSSSGGPFITQYF. Based on the CDR3 plus reference TRBV11-3 and TRBJ2-3, the full variable domain is EAGVVQSPRYKIIEKKQPVAFWCNPISGHNTLYWYLQNLGQGPELLIRYENEEAVDDSQLPKDRFSAERLKGVDSTLKIQPAELGDSAVYLCASSSSGGPFITQYFGPGTRLTVL.

This clone was counted a single time. The rearrangement links TRBV10-3 to TRBJ1-4; TRBD1 agrees at 10 bases. Looked up from germline, CDR1 is ENHRY and CDR2 is SYGVKD. This CDR3 has 14 amino acids. V dropped 6 bases and J dropped 5; count of bases not matched to a gene: 3. This CDR3 is CAISRTGGNEKLFF. The CDR3, as DNA: TGTGCCATCAGCAGGACAGGGGGAAATGAAAAACTGTTTTTT.

The chain has TRBV18 and TRBJ1-1, with D maybe TRBD1 (5 bases). This CDR3 comprises 14 residues. V lost 3 bases, J lost 5 bases, and 13 bases lay in between. CDR1 is KGHSH and CDR2 is LQKENI in the germline V gene. CDR3 protein: CASSPSGLMTEAFF. DNA of the CDR3: TGTGCCAGCTCACCGTCGGGACTCATGACTGAAGCTTTCTTT.

This clone has a count of ten or more. V gene TRBV19 combines with J gene TRBJ1-1; D gene unclear. The CDR3 runs to 13 residues. Germline V gene sequence: CDR1 LNHDA, CDR2 SQIVND (reference sequence). V was trimmed by 3 bases and J by 0 bases, leaving 5 bases between them. The CDR3 nucleotides read TGTGCCAGTAGTATTGGCATGAACACTGAAGCTTTCTTT. This gives the protein CASSIGMNTEAFF.

The CDR3 is CASSQSSSGETQYF. The DNA of the CDR3 is TGTGCCAGCAGCCAAAGTAGTAGCGGGGAGACCCAGTACTTC. The chain recombines TRBV4-2 with TRBJ2-5; TRBD2 matches 7 bases. The CDR3 spans 14 residues. The trim removed 2 bases at V and 5 bases at J, leaving 5 bases unmatched. Germline V gene data show CDR1 as LGHNA and CDR2 as YNFKEQ.

About this clone: In the same sample, other DNA sequences code for this CDR3. This CDR3 is CASSSPDYGYTF. Here the CDR3 DNA reads TGTGCCAGCAGTTCCCCGGACTATGGCTACACCTTC. The rearrangement links TRBV28 to TRBJ1-2; the D is unclear. V gave up 4 bases and J gave up 3 bases, with 6 bases separating them. The CDR3 totals 12 residues. CDR1 and CDR2 from the germline V gene are MDHEN and SYDVKM.

This clone was recorded a few times. The chain carries TRBV7-3 and TRBJ2-5; TRBD2 might be the D (5 bases). Per the germline V gene, CDR1 is SGHTA and CDR2 is FQGTGA. The CDR3 spans 13 residues. Trimming shortened V by 5 bases and J by 7 bases, and 14 bases separated the two germline ends. The CDR3 DNA sequence: TGTGCCAGCAGCCCCCGGACTCTCGGGACCCAGTACTTC. It is translated as CASSPRTLGTQYF.

The chain employs TRBV6-2 or TRBV6-3 and TRBJ2-1; D is perhaps TRBD2 (5 bases). Germline V gene lookup returns CDR1 MNHEY and CDR2 SVGEGT. Trimming stripped 5 bases from V and 12 bases from J, with 14 bases between. There are 12 residues in the CDR3. The CDR3 DNA reads TGTGCCAGCAGTCTATTGAGGGATGGGCAGTTCTTC. Translation: CASSLLRDGQFF.

The chain joins TRBV6-5 to TRBJ2-3; D is perhaps TRBD1 (6 bases). CDR3 length: 13 amino acids. V dropped 7 bases and J dropped 4 bases, with 12 bases sitting between them. Germline V gene sequence: CDR1 MNHEY, CDR2 SVGAGI. DNA of the CDR3: TGTGCCAGCACCACCCCAGGGGCAGATACGCAGTATTTT. Its protein product is CASTTPGADTQYF.

This chain uses TRBV19 with TRBJ2-1; D not resolved. V was trimmed by 6 bases and J by 2 bases, leaving 5 bases between them. The CDR3 loop spans 12 amino acids. Germline-derived CDR1 and CDR2 are LNHDA and SQIVND (reference sequence). The CDR3 DNA sequence: TGTGCCAGTAGCCCCACCTACAATGAGCAGTTCTTC. This gives the protein CASSPTYNEQFF.

The chain carries TRBV15 and TRBJ2-7; 8 bases align to TRBD1. The V gene's germline CDR1 is LNHNV and CDR2 YYDKDF (reference sequence). With 3 bases clipped from V and 3 bases from J, the junction kept 4 bases outside the gene matches. The CDR3 is 14 amino acids. CDR3 sequence (DNA): TGTGCCACCAGCAGCCGGGACAGGTTCTACGAGCAGTACTTC. Its translation is CATSSRDRFYEQYF.

The rearrangement links TRBV2 to TRBJ1-5; a weak D match, TRBD1 (5 bases). The length of the CDR3 is 14 residues. V lost 8 bases and J 2 bases, leaving 13 bases between the germline ends. Looked up from germline, CDR1 is SNHLY and CDR2 is FYNNEI. CDR3 sequence (DNA): TGTGCCAGCCATGGGACTTTTGGCAATCAGCCCCAGCATTTT. Amino acids: CASHGTFGNQPQHF.